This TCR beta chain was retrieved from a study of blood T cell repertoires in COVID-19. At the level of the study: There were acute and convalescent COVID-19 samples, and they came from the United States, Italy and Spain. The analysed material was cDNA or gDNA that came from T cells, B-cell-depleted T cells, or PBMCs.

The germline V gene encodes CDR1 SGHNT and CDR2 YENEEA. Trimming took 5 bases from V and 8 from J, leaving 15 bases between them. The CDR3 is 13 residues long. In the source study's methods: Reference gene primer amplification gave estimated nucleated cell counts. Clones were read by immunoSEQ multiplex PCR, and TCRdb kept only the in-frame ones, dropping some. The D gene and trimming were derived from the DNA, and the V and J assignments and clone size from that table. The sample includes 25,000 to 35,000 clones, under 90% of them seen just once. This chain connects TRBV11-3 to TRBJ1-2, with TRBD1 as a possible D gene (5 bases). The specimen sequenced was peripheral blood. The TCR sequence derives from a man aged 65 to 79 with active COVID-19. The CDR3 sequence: CASSPGGNRGYTF. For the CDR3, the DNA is TGTGCCAGCAGCCCGGGGGGGAATCGCGGCTACACCTTC.